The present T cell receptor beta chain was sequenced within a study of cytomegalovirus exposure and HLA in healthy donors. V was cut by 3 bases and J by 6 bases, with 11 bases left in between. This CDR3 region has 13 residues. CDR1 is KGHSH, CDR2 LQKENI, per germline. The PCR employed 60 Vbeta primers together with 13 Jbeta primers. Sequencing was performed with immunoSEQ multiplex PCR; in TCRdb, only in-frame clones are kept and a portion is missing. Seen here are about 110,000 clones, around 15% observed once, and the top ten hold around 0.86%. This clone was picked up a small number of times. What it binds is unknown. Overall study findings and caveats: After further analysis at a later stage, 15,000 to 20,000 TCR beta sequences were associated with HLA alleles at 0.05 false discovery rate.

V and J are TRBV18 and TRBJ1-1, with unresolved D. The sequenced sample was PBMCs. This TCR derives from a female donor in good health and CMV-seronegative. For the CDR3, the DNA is TGTGCCAGCTCACCTGGAGTTTTCGCTGAAGCTTTCTTT. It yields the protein CASSPGVFAEAFF. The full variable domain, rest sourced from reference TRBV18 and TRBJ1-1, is NAGVMQNPRHLVRRRGQEARLRCSPMKGHSHVYWYRQLPEEGLKFMVYLQKENIIDESGMPKERFSAEFPKEGPSILRIQQVVRGDSAAYFCASSPGVFAEAFFGQGTRLTVV.